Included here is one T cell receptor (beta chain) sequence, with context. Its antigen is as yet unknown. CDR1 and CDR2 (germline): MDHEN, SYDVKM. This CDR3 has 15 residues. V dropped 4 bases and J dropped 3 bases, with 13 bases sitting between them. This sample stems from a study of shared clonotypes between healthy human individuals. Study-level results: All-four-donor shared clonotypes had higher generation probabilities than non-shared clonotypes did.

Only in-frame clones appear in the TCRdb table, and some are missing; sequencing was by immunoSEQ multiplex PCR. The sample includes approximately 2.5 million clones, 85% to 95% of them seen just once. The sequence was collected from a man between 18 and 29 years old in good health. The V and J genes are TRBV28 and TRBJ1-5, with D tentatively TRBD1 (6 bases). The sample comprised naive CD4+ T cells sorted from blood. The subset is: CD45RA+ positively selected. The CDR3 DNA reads TGTGCCAGCAGTTCCCCGGGGGGCAACAATCAGCCCCAGCATTTT. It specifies CASSSPGGNNQPQHF.